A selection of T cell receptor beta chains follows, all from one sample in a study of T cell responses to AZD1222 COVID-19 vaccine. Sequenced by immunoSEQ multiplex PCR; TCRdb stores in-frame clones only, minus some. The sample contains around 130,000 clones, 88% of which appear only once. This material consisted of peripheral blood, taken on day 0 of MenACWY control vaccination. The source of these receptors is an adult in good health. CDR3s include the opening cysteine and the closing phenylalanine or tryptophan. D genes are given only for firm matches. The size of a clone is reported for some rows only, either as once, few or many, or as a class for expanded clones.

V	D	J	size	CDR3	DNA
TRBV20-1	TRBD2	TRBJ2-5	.	CSASVSGRAVEETQYF	TGCAGTGCTAGTGTTAGCGGGAGGGCCGTGGAAGAGACCCAGTACTTC
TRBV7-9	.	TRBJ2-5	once	CASSLGVFETQYF	TGTGCCAGCAGCCTAGGGGTGTTCGAGACCCAGTACTTC
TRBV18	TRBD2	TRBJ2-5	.	CASSPEGRVGETQYF	TGTGCCAGCTCACCGGAGGGGAGGGTTGGCGAGACCCAGTACTTC
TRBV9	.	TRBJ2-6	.	CASKRGPGANVLTF	TGTGCCAGCAAAAGGGGTCCTGGGGCCAACGTCCTGACTTTC
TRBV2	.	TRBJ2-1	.	CASSELSENEQFF	TGTGCCAGCAGTGAACTTTCTGAGAATGAGCAGTTCTTC
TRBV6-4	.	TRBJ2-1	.	CASTDPGGKVYNEQFF	TGTGCCAGCACCGACCCCGGCGGGAAGGTCTACAATGAGCAGTTCTTC
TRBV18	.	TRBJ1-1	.	CASSPSRGQGVGEAFF	TGTGCCAGCTCACCCTCCCGCGGCCAGGGAGTAGGTGAAGCTTTCTTT
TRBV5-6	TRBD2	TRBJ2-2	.	CASNYRAGERSGELFF	TGTGCCAGCAACTACCGGGCGGGAGAAAGGTCCGGGGAGCTGTTTTTT
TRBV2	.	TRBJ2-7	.	CASRSTGTYEQYF	TGTGCCAGCAGGTCGACAGGAACCTACGAGCAGTACTTC
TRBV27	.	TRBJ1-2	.	CASRSGGTYGYTF	TGTGCCAGCAGGTCCGGGGGGACCTATGGCTACACCTTC
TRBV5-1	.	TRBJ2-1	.	CASSREDEQFF	TGCGCCAGCAGCAGGGAGGATGAGCAGTTCTTC
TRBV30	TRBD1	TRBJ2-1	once	CAWKDRGREEQFF	TGTGCCTGGAAAGACAGGGGGCGGGAAGAGCAGTTCTTC
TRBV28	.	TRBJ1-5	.	CASRENSGFQPQHF	TGTGCCAGCAGAGAAAACTCGGGCTTTCAGCCCCAGCATTTT
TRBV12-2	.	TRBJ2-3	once	CATSLISRGDTQYF	TGTGCAACCTCGCTTATTAGCAGAGGGGATACGCAGTATTTT
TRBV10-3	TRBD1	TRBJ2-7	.	CAISGGTGNYEQYF	TGTGCCATCAGTGGGGGGACAGGGAACTACGAGCAGTACTTC
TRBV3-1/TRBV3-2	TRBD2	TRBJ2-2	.	CASSLLAGLNTGELFF	TGTGCCAGCAGCCTACTAGCGGGACTAAACACCGGGGAGCTGTTTTTT
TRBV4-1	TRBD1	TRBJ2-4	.	CASSQAGGKNIQYF	TGCGCCAGCAGCCAAGCAGGGGGCAAAAACATTCAGTACTTC
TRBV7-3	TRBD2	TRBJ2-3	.	CASSATLAGTQYF	TGTGCCAGCAGCGCCACACTAGCGGGTACGCAGTATTTT
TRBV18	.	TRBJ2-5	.	CASSRQETQYF	TGTGCCAGCTCACGCCAAGAGACCCAGTACTTC
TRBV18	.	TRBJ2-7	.	CASSRDDFDREQYF	TGTGCCAGCTCACGGGACGACTTCGACCGCGAGCAGTACTTC
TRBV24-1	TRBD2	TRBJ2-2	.	CATSGLAGDTGELFF	TGTGCCACCAGTGGACTAGCGGGAGACACCGGGGAGCTGTTTTTT
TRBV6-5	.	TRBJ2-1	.	CASTLTVAYEQFF	TGTGCCAGCACCCTGACAGTGGCTTATGAGCAGTTCTTC
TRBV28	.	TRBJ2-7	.	CASSLPNSRQSHEQYF	TGTGCCAGCAGTTTACCCAACAGCAGGCAGTCCCACGAGCAGTACTTC
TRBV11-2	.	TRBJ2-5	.	CASSRGGIETQYF	TGTGCCAGCAGCCGTGGGGGGATTGAGACCCAGTACTTC
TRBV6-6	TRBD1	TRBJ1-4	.	CASGDRGAIDWLFF	TGTGCCAGCGGGGACAGGGGGGCGATCGATTGGCTGTTTTTT
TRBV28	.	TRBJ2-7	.	CASSLLGPYEQYF	TGTGCCAGCAGTTTATTAGGCCCCTACGAGCAGTACTTC
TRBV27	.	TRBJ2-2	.	CASSLGTGELFF	TGTGCCAGCAGTTTGGGCACCGGGGAGCTGTTTTTT
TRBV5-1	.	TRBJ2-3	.	CASSLQSGWPDTQYF	TGCGCCAGCAGCTTGCAGTCAGGGTGGCCAGATACGCAGTATTTT
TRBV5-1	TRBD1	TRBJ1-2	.	CASSSTGGLYGYTF	TGCGCCAGCAGCTCGACAGGGGGCCTTTATGGCTACACCTTC
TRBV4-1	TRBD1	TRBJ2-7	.	CASSQVGTGASSYEQYF	TGCGCCAGCAGCCAAGTGGGAACAGGGGCCTCCTCCTACGAGCAGTACTTC
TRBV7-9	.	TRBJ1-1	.	CASSETGLNTEAFF	TGTGCCAGCAGCGAAACAGGGCTGAACACTGAAGCTTTCTTT
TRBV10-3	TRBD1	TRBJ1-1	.	CAIRARQGLNTEAFF	TGTGCCATCAGGGCTCGACAGGGTTTGAACACTGAAGCTTTCTTT
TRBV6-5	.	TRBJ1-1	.	CASSYSRVGTEAFF	TGTGCCAGCAGTTACAGCAGGGTCGGCACTGAAGCTTTCTTT
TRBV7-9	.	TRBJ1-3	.	CAAGGKGTIYF	TGTGCCGCGGGGGGGAAAGGCACCATATATTTT
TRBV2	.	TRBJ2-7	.	CASLSDRPGEQYF	TGTGCCAGCCTGTCTGACAGGCCCGGCGAGCAGTACTTC
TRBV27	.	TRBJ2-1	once	CASTPGNHNEQFF	TGTGCCAGCACGCCGGGAAACCACAATGAGCAGTTCTTC
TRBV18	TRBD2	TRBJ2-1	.	CASSPVAGGPVRSYNEQFF	TGTGCCAGCTCACCCGTCGCGGGAGGGCCGGTTCGGTCCTACAATGAGCAGTTCTTC
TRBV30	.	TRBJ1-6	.	CAWSTGGHLPYNSPLHF	TGTGCCTGGAGTACCGGAGGACACCTGCCCTATAATTCACCCCTCCACTTT
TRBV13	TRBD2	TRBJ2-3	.	CASHAGEWPFSTDTQYF	TGTGCCAGCCACGCGGGAGAGTGGCCATTTTCCACAGATACGCAGTATTTT
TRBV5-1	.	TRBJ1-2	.	CASSLADSRGYTF	TGCGCCAGCAGCTTGGCGGACAGCCGCGGTTACACCTTC
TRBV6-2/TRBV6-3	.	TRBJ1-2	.	CASSQRGNYGYTF	TGTGCCAGCAGCCAACGAGGAAACTATGGCTACACCTTC